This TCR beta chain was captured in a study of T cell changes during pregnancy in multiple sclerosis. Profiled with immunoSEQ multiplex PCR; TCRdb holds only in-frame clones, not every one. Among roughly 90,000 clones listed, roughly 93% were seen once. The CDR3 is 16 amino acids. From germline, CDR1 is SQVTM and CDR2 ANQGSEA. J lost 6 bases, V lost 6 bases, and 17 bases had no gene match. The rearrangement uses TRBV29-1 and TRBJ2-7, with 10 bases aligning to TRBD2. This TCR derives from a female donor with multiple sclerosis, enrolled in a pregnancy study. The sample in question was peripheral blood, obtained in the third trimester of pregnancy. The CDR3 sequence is CSVAKAGLAGGSEQYF. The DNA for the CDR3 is TGCAGCGTAGCTAAGGCGGGTTTAGCGGGAGGATCCGAGCAGTACTTC.